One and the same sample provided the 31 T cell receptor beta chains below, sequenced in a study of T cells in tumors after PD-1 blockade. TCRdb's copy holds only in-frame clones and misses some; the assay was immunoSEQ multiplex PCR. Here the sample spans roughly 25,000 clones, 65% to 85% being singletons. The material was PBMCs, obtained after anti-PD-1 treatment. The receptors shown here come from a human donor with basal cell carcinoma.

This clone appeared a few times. The CDR3 spells CASSQDAAGVSYEQYF. CDR3 nucleotides: TGCGCCAGCAGCCAAGATGCCGCGGGGGTGAGCTACGAGCAGTACTTC. The chain uses TRBV4-1 and TRBJ2-7, with 7 bases identical to TRBD2. CDR1 and CDR2 from the germline V gene are MGHRA and YSYEKL. The ends lost 0 bases at V and 3 bases at J; junction bases unmatched: 8. The CDR3 sequence is 16 residues long.

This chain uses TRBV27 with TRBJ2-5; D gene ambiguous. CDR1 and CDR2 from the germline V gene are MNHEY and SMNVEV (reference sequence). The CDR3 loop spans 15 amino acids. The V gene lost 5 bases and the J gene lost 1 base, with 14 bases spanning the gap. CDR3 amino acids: CASSQVWGSQETQYF. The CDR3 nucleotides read TGTGCCAGCAGTCAAGTATGGGGATCCCAAGAGACCCAGTACTTC.

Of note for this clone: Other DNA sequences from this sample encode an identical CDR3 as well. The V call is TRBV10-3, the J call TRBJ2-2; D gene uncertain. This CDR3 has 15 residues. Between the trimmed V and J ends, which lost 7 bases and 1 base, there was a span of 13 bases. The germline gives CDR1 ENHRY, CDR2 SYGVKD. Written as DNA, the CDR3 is TGTGCCATCATGAACACCGAAAGGAACACCGGGGAGCTGTTTTTT. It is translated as CAIMNTERNTGELFF.

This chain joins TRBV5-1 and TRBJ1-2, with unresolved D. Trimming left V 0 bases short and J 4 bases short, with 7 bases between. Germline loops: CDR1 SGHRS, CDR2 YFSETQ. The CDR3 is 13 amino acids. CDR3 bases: TGCGCCAGCAGCTTGGACAGAGCCTATGGCTACACCTTC. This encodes CASSLDRAYGYTF.

The CDR3 DNA sequence: TGTGCCAGCAGCTTAGAGGGGTACTATGGCTACACCTTC. Translating it yields CASSLEGYYGYTF. The chain recombines TRBV28 with TRBJ1-2; a possible D gene is TRBD1 (5 bases). The V end was cut by 6 bases, the J end by 3 bases, with 11 bases between. CDR3 size: 13 residues. Germline CDR1 and CDR2: MDHEN and SYDVKM.

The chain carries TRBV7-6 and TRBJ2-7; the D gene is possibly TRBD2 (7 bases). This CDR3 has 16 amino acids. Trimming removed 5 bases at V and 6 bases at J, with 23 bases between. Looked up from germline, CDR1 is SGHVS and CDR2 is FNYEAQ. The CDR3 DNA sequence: TGTGCCAGCAGCCCAGAGGGCGTCGGGGGGCGGGGCGAGCAGTACTTC. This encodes CASSPEGVGGRGEQYF.

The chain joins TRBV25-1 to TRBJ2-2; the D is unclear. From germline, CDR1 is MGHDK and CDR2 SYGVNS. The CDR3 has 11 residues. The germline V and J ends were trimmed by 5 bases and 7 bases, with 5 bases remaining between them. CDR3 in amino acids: CASSRVGELFF. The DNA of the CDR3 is TGTGCCAGCAGTAGGGTCGGGGAGCTGTTTTTT.

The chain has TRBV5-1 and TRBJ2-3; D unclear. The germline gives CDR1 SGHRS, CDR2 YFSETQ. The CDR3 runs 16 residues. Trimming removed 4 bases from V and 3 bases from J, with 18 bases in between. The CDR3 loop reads CASSPESGLGTDTQYF. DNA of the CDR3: TGCGCCAGCAGCCCGGAATCGGGTCTCGGGACAGATACGCAGTATTTT.

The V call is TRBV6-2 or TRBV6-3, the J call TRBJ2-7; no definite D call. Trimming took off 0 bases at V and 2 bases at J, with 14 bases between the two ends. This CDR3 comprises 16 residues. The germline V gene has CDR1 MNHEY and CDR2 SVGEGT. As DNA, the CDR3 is TGTGCCAGCAGTTACTCGCACCTTATAACCGCCTACGAGCAGTACTTC. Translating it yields CASSYSHLITAYEQYF.

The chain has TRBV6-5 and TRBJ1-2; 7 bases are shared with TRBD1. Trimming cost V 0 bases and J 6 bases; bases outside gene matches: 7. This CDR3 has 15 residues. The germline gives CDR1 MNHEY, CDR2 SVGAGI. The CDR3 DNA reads TGTGCCAGCAGTTACTCCACGGTGCAGGGGGATGGCTACACCTTC. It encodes CASSYSTVQGDGYTF.

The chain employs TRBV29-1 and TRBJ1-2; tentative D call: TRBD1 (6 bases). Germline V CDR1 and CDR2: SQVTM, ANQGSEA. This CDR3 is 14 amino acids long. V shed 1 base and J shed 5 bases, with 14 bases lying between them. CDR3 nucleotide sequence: TGCAGCGTTGAAGTTGTCAGGGGAAGGTATGGCTACACCTTC. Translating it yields CSVEVVRGRYGYTF.

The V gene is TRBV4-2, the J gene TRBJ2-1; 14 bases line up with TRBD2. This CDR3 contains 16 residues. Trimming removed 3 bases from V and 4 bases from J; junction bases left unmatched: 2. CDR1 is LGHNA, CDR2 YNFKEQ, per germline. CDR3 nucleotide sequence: TGTGCCAGCAGCCAGGGGACTAGCGGGGGTTACAATGAGCAGTTCTTC. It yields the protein CASSQGTSGGYNEQFF.

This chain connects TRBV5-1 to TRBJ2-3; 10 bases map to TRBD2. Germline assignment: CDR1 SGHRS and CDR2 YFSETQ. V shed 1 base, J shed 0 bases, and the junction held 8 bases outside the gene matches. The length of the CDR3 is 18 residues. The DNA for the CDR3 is TGCGCCAGCAGCTTGCAACCTAGCGGGGGAACTAGCACAGATACGCAGTATTTT. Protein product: CASSLQPSGGTSTDTQYF.

DNA of the CDR3: TGCGCCAGCAGCTTGGCCACCAGCCCTGGGTACGAGCAGTACTTC. Its translation: CASSLATSPGYEQYF. The chain employs TRBV5-1 and TRBJ2-7; D remains ambiguous. Germline CDR1 is SGHRS and CDR2 is YFSETQ. Trimming shortened V by 0 bases and J by 4 bases, and 14 bases separated the two germline ends. The CDR3 contains 15 residues.

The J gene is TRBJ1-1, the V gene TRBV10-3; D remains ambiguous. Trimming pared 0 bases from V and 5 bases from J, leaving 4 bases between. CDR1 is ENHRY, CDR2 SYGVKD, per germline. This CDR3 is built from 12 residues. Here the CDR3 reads CAISESRTEAFF. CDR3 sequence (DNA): TGTGCCATCAGTGAGTCACGGACTGAAGCTTTCTTT.

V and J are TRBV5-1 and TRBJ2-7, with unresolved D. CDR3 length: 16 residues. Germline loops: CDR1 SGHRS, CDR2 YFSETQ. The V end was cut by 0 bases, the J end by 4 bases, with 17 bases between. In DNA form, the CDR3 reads TGCGCCAGCAGCTTGGCCGGTCCCCGAAGAGGTTACGAGCAGTACTTC. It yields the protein CASSLAGPRRGYEQYF. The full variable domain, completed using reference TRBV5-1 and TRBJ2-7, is KAGVTQTPRYLIKTRGQQVTLSCSPISGHRSVSWYQQTPGQGLQFLFEYFSETQRNKGNFPGRFSGRQFSNSRSEMNVSTLELGDSALYLCASSLAGPRRGYEQYFGPGTRLTVT.

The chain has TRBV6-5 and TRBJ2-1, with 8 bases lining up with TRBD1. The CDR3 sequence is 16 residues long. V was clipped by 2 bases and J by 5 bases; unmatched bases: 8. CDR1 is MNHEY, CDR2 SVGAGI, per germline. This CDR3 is CASSYQQGGPNNEQFF. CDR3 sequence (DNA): TGTGCCAGCAGTTACCAACAGGGGGGCCCCAACAATGAGCAGTTCTTC.

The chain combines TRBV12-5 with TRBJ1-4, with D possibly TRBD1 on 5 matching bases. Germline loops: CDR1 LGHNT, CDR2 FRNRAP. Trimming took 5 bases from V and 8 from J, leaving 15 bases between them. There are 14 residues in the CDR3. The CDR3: CASGTQGMREKLFF. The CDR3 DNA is TGTGCTAGTGGTACCCAGGGAATGAGGGAAAAACTGTTTTTT.

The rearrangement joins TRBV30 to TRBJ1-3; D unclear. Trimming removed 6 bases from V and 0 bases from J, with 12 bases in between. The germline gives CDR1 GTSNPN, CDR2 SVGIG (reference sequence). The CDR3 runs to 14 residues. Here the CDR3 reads CACRYSGSGNTIYF. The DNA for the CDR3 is TGTGCCTGCCGTTATAGCGGCTCTGGAAACACCATATATTTT.

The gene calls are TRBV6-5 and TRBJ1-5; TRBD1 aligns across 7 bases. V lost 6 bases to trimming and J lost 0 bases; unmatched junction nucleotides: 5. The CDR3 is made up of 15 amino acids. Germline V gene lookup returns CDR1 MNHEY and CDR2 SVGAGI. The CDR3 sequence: CASRRQGNSNQPQHF. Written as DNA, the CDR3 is TGTGCCAGCAGGAGACAGGGTAATAGCAATCAGCCCCAGCATTTT.

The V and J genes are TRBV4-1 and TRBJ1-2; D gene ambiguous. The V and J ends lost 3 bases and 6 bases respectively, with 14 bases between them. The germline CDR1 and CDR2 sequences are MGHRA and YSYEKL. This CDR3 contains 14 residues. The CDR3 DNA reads TGCGCCAGCAGCCACCCCGGGCAGAATGATGGCTACACCTTC. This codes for CASSHPGQNDGYTF.

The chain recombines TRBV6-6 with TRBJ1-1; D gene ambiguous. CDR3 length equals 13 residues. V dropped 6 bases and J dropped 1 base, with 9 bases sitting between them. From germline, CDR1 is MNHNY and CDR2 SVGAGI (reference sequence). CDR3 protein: CASSDGQNTEAFF. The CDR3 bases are TGTGCCAGCAGCGACGGGCAGAACACTGAAGCTTTCTTT.

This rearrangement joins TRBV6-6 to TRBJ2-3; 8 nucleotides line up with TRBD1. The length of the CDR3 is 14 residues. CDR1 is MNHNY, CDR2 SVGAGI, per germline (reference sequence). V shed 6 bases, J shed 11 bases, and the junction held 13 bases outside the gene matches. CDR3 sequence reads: CASRSRQGRRGQYF. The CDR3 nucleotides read TGTGCCAGCAGGTCCAGACAGGGGCGAAGGGGGCAGTATTTT.

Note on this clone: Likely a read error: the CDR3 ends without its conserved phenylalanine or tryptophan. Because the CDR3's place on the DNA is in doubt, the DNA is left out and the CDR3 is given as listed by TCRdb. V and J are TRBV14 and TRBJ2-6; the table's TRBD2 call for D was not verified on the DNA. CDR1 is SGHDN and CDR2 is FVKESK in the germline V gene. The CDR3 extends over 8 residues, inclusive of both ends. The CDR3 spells CASSRIRG.

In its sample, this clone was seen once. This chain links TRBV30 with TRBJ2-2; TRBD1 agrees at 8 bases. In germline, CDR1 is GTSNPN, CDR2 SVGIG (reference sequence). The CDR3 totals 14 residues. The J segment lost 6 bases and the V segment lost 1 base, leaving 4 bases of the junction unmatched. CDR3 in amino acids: CAWSEDRVPGELFF. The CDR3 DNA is TGTGCCTGGAGTGAGGACAGGGTCCCCGGGGAGCTGTTTTTT.

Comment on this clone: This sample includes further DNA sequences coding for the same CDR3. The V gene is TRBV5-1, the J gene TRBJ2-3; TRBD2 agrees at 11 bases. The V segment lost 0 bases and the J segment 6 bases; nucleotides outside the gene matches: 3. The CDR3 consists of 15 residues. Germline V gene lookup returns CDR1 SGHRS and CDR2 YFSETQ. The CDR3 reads CASSLGLAGSDTQYF. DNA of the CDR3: TGCGCCAGCAGCTTGGGACTAGCGGGGAGCGATACGCAGTATTTT.

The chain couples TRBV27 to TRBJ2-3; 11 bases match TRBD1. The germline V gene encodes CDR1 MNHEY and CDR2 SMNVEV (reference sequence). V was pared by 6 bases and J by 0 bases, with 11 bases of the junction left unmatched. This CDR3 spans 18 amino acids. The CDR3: CASRTGTGGKRSTDTQYF. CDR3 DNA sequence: TGTGCCAGCAGGACCGGGACAGGGGGAAAGAGGAGCACAGATACGCAGTATTTT.

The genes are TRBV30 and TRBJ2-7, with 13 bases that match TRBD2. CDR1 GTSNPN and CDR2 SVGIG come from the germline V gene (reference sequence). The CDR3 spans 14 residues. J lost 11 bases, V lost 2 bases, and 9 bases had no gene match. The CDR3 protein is CAWSFTSGGAGEYF. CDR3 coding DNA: TGTGCCTGGAGTTTCACTAGCGGGGGGGCTGGTGAGTACTTC.

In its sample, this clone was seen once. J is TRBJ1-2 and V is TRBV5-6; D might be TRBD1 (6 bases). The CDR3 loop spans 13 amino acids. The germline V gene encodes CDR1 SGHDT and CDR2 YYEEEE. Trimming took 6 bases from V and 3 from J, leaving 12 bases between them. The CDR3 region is CASNFGGYYGYTF. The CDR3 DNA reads TGTGCCAGCAACTTTGGGGGCTACTATGGCTACACCTTC.

DNA for the CDR3: TGTGCCAGCAGTGCATCGACAGGACTTACTGAAGCTTTCTTT. It codes for CASSASTGLTEAFF. This chain links TRBV2 with TRBJ1-1, with D maybe TRBD1 (6 bases). Germline-derived CDR1 and CDR2 are SNHLY and FYNNEI. Trimming took off 4 bases at V and 5 bases at J, with 14 bases between the two ends. The CDR3 runs to 14 residues.

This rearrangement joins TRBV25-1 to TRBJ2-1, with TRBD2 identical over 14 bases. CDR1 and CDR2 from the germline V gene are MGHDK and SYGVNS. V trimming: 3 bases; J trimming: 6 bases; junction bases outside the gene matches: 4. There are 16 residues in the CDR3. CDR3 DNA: TGTGCCAGCAGTGACTCGACTAGCGGGGGGGCCAATGAGCAGTTCTTC. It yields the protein CASSDSTSGGANEQFF.